A single sample is the source of the 7 T cell receptor beta chains below, sequenced in a study of OX40 agonist ivuxolimab in advanced cancers. Clones were sequenced by immunoSEQ multiplex PCR, and TCRdb holds only the in-frame ones, with some missing. Of 50,000 to 70,000 clones in the sample, nearly 95% were seen once. The sequenced sample was CD4+ or CD8+ T cells sorted from blood, obtained in a trial of the OX40 agonist ivuxolimab. The receptors derive from an adult with an advanced solid tumor such as melanoma, head and neck, liver or kidney cancer.

The V call is TRBV28, the J call TRBJ1-3, with TRBD1 as a possible D gene (6 bases). Germline assignment: CDR1 MDHEN and CDR2 SYDVKM. Trimming took off 6 bases at V and 9 bases at J, with 21 bases between the two ends. This CDR3 has 15 residues. CDR3 amino acids: CASSHRTAGDSTIYF. CDR3 nucleotide sequence: TGTGCCAGCAGCCATAGGACAGCGGGGGATAGCACCATATATTTT.

The CDR3: CASSLDLGTGNTIYF. CDR3 DNA: TGCGCCAGCAGCTTGGATCTGGGGACTGGAAACACCATATATTTT. The V and J genes are TRBV5-1 and TRBJ1-3, with unresolved D. Trimming cost V 0 bases and J 2 bases, with 9 bases left between them. The CDR3 contains 15 residues. The germline gives CDR1 SGHRS, CDR2 YFSETQ.

This chain links TRBV14 with TRBJ2-7; TRBD1 agrees at 8 bases. The junction had 5 bases not matched to a gene; V was cut back by 6 bases and J by 1 base. Germline CDR1 reads SGHDN; CDR2 reads FVKESK. The CDR3 length is 14 residues. Here the CDR3 DNA reads TGTGCCAGCAGTCGGACAGGGAGATCCTACGAGCAGTACTTC. Protein: CASSRTGRSYEQYF.

V gene TRBV5-6 combines with J gene TRBJ1-1; D may be TRBD1 (5 bases). In germline, CDR1 is SGHDT, CDR2 YYEEEE. The length of the CDR3 is 14 residues. The V and J ends lost 2 bases and 1 base respectively, with 9 bases between them. In DNA form, the CDR3 reads TGTGCCAGCAGCTTAATGACAGCGAACACTGAAGCTTTCTTT. This gives the protein CASSLMTANTEAFF.

CDR3 residues: CASRFRGTVTEAFF. The CDR3 DNA reads TGTGCAAGTCGCTTCAGGGGGACGGTCACTGAAGCTTTCTTT. The V and J genes are TRBV12-2 and TRBJ1-1; the table's D call, TRBD1, was not checked against the DNA. TRBV12-2 is annotated as a pseudogene. This CDR3 comprises 14 residues.

This clone was seen only once. The genes are TRBV11-3 and TRBJ2-1; 8 bases agree with TRBD2. Germline values: CDR1 SGHNT, CDR2 YENEEA. This CDR3 comprises 15 residues. After removal of 1 base from V and 3 bases from J, the junction contained 2 bases not matched to a gene. The CDR3 loop is CASSLAGGLYNEQFF. The DNA for the CDR3 is TGTGCCAGCAGCTTAGCGGGAGGGCTCTACAATGAGCAGTTCTTC.

The chain combines TRBV5-6 with TRBJ2-2; TRBD2 matches 9 bases. J lost 6 bases, V lost 0 bases, and 15 bases had no gene match. Germline CDR1 reads SGHDT; CDR2 reads YYEEEE. The CDR3 sequence is 19 residues long. The CDR3 reads CASSLGPGLANLPAGELFF. The CDR3 coding sequence is TGTGCCAGCAGCTTGGGACCGGGACTAGCAAACCTCCCTGCCGGGGAGCTGTTTTTT.